This is a list of T cell receptor beta chains from one sample in a study of blood T cell repertoires in COVID-19. Generated by immunoSEQ multiplex PCR, the TCRdb table keeps only in-frame clones and is missing some. This table holds over 450,000 clones, about 89% found once. Sequenced: peripheral blood. All receptors derive from a woman aged 45-59 years with COVID-19, enrolled during active disease. Both conserved end residues are part of each CDR3. D genes are given only for firm matches. Some rows have no size entry. The others give once, few or many, or a class for an expanded clone.

abundance	j_gene	d_gene	v_gene	CDR3nt	CDR3aa
NA	TRBJ1-3	NA	TRBV15	TGTGCCACCAGCCCAGGAGGGAGCTCTGGAAACACCATATATTTT	CATSPGGSSGNTIYF
NA	TRBJ1-1	TRBD1	TRBV3-1/TRBV3-2	TGTGCCAGCAGCCCTTACAGGGGGAACACTGAAGCTTTCTTT	CASSPYRGNTEAFF
NA	TRBJ1-5	TRBD1	TRBV10-3	TGTGCCTCGATGGGACAGCCCAATCAGCCCCAGCATTTT	CASMGQPNQPQHF
NA	TRBJ1-1	NA	TRBV29-1	TGCAGCGTTGGGACAGAACTTAACGAAGCTTTCTTT	CSVGTELNEAFF
NA	TRBJ1-5	NA	TRBV6-5	TGTGCCAGCAGTTTATCCGAGGGGGTCAATCAGCCCCAGCATTTT	CASSLSEGVNQPQHF
NA	TRBJ2-7	NA	TRBV5-4	TGTGCCAGCAGCCGACGTATAGCGGCCCCCTACGAGCAGTACTTC	CASSRRIAAPYEQYF
NA	TRBJ2-3	NA	TRBV4-1	TGCGCCAGCAGCCAAGGTAGCGGAATCACAGATACGCAGTATTTT	CASSQGSGITDTQYF
NA	TRBJ2-2	TRBD2	TRBV13	TGTGCCAGCAGCTCGGGACTATTGAACACCGGGGAGCTGTTTTTT	CASSSGLLNTGELFF
NA	TRBJ1-4	TRBD1	TRBV5-5	TGTGCCAGCAGCTTAAGACAGGGGTTGGGTGAAAAACTGTTTTTT	CASSLRQGLGEKLFF
NA	TRBJ2-5	TRBD2	TRBV9	TGTGCCAGCAGCGTAGTGGGTAGCGGGGCCGGGGACCAGTACTTC	CASSVVGSGAGDQYF
NA	TRBJ1-5	NA	TRBV2	TGTGCCAGCAGTGTTTTCTGGCAGACTACTAATCAGCCCCAGCATTTT	CASSVFWQTTNQPQHF
NA	TRBJ1-6	TRBD1	TRBV2	TGTGCCAGCAGGGGACAGGGGGATTCACCCCTCCACTTT	CASRGQGDSPLHF
NA	TRBJ1-1	TRBD1	TRBV19	TGTGCCAGTAGTATTAGACAGGGGTTGAACACTGAAGCTTTCTTT	CASSIRQGLNTEAFF
NA	TRBJ1-4	NA	TRBV5-6	TGTGCCAGCAGCTTATCTACAGTCTATGAAAAACTGTTTTTT	CASSLSTVYEKLFF
NA	TRBJ2-7	TRBD1	TRBV30	TGTGCCTGGAGTGTAAGACAGGGTCGTTCCTACGAGCAGTACTTC	CAWSVRQGRSYEQYF
NA	TRBJ1-1	NA	TRBV7-8	TGTGCCAGCAGCCCAAGGCGAGGGAACACTGAAGCTTTCTTT	CASSPRRGNTEAFF
NA	TRBJ1-1	NA	TRBV7-3	TGTGCCAGCAGCTTAATTCCCGGGGGGACTGAAGCTTTCTTT	CASSLIPGGTEAFF
many	TRBJ1-2	NA	TRBV7-2	TGTGCCAGCAGCACACATTTGCCCCGCTATGGCTACACCTTC	CASSTHLPRYGYTF
NA	TRBJ2-3	TRBD1	TRBV30	TGTGCCTGGAGCGCCGGGACAGGGTCGACAGATACGCAGTATTTT	CAWSAGTGSTDTQYF
once	TRBJ1-2	TRBD1	TRBV19	TGTGCCAGTAGTCCCGACCTCGGGACAGGCTTTTCCTATGGCTACACCTTC	CASSPDLGTGFSYGYTF
NA	TRBJ1-3	NA	TRBV28	TGTGCCAGCAGTTTAGGCAGTAACTCTGGAAACACCATATATTTT	CASSLGSNSGNTIYF
NA	TRBJ1-1	NA	TRBV19	TGTGCCAGTAGTACCATAAGGGGCACTGAAGCTTTCTTT	CASSTIRGTEAFF
NA	TRBJ1-1	NA	TRBV6-6	TGTGCCAGCACCACAATCCCTGAGGCCGAAGCTTTCTTT	CASTTIPEAEAFF
NA	TRBJ1-2	TRBD1	TRBV5-6	TGTGCCAGCAGCGACGGGACAGGGATCGGTGGCTACACCTTC	CASSDGTGIGGYTF
NA	TRBJ2-2	NA	TRBV7-6	TGTGCCAGCAGCTTTAATCTAGGAGGGCGTACCGGGGAGCTGTTTTTT	CASSFNLGGRTGELFF
NA	TRBJ1-1	NA	TRBV10-3	TGTGCCATCAGCAGCCTTGGACAGCCTAACACTGAAGCTTTCTTT	CAISSLGQPNTEAFF
many	TRBJ1-3	NA	TRBV6-5	TGTGCCAGCAGTTTGCAGGGCCAGTCTGGAAACACCATATATTTT	CASSLQGQSGNTIYF
NA	TRBJ1-2	TRBD1	TRBV28	TGTGCCAGCAGTCCGGACAGGTACTATGGCTACACCTTC	CASSPDRYYGYTF
NA	TRBJ2-1	NA	TRBV5-4	TGTGCCAGCAGCTTGGGAGCGCTCAATGAGCAGTTCTTC	CASSLGALNEQFF
NA	TRBJ1-2	TRBD1	TRBV6-5	TGTGCCAGCAGTCCTAGACAGGGCGATGGCTACACCTTC	CASSPRQGDGYTF
NA	TRBJ2-3	NA	TRBV6-5	TGTGCCAGCAGGCCAGGGGCGAAGGATACGCAGTATTTT	CASRPGAKDTQYF
NA	TRBJ1-1	NA	TRBV11-2	TGTGCCAGCATCCTCTTACCGGGACTTGAAGCTTTCTTT	CASILLPGLEAFF
once	TRBJ2-1	NA	TRBV24-1	TGTGCCACCAGTGATGCGGGGAGCTCCTACAATGAGCAGTTCTTC	CATSDAGSSYNEQFF